A selection of T cell receptor beta chains follows, all from one sample in a study of vaccination effects on CD4 cells after COVID-19. These TCRs are of unknown antigen specificity. Clones were read by immunoSEQ multiplex PCR, and TCRdb kept only the in-frame ones, dropping some. The sample has approximately 8,900 clones, around 74% seen once. Sequenced material: CD4+ T cells from PBMCs cultured with HCoV-229E spike peptides, taken before COVID-19 vaccination. Source of these receptors: a human donor who received a COVID-19 vaccine. Both conserved end residues are part of each CDR3. A D gene is named only where the DNA matches it firmly. Clone size is stated in some rows and not others, as once, few, many or a class when expanded.

clone_size j_call d_call v_call cdr3_aa cdr3_nt
NA TRBJ1-3 TRBD1 TRBV3-1/TRBV3-2 CASQGVSGNTIYF TGTGCCAGCCAGGGGGTTAGTGGAAACACCATATATTTT
NA TRBJ2-5 NA TRBV2 CASSEQEKTQYF TGTGCCAGCAGTGAACAGGAAAAGACCCAGTACTTC
once TRBJ2-3 TRBD2 TRBV28 CASRNHSGRLRADTQYF TGTGCCAGCAGAAATCATAGCGGGAGGCTACGAGCAGATACGCAGTATTTT
NA TRBJ1-5 NA TRBV7-9 CATGGTDLNQPQHF TGTGCCACAGGAGGGACCGACTTGAATCAGCCCCAGCATTTT
NA TRBJ2-1 NA TRBV11-2 CASSLVSFVANEQFF TGTGCCAGCAGCTTAGTGAGTTTTGTGGCCAATGAGCAGTTCTTC
NA TRBJ1-6 NA TRBV3-1/TRBV3-2 CASSQGGGKSPLHF TGTGCCAGCAGCCAGGGAGGAGGGAAATCACCCCTCCACTTT
NA TRBJ2-1 TRBD2 TRBV10-1 CASSEYRLALLMQFF TGCGCCAGCAGTGAGTATCGACTAGCCCTACTAATGCAGTTCTTC
few TRBJ2-5 TRBD1 TRBV3-1/TRBV3-2 CASSHNRGYQETQYF TGTGCCAGCAGCCATAACAGGGGGTACCAAGAGACCCAGTACTTC
NA TRBJ1-2 NA TRBV3-1/TRBV3-2 CASSQDGLTGGYTF TGTGCCAGCAGCCAAGACGGGTTAACCGGCGGCTACACCTTC
NA TRBJ2-1 TRBD2 TRBV7-8 CASSLGEGNLFF TGTGCCAGCAGCTTGGGGGAGGGAAATCTGTTCTTC
once TRBJ2-3 TRBD1 TRBV6-6 CASRSHDRGTDTQYF TGTGCCAGCAGGAGTCACGACAGGGGCACAGATACGCAGTATTTT
NA TRBJ1-6 NA TRBV18 CASSQAESGNSPLHF TGTGCCAGCTCACAGGCGGAAAGCGGTAATTCACCCCTCCACTTT
NA TRBJ2-1 TRBD2 TRBV10-2 CASASGGASEQFF TGCGCCAGCGCCAGCGGGGGGGCCAGTGAGCAGTTCTTC
few TRBJ2-2 NA TRBV28 CASEGRAELFF TGTGCCAGCGAAGGCCGGGCGGAGCTGTTTTTT
NA TRBJ2-7 NA TRBV24-1 CATSVSRVRSYEQYF TGTGCCACCAGTGTCTCCAGGGTGCGATCCTACGAGCAGTACTTC
NA TRBJ1-2 NA TRBV7-9 CASSLGNYGYTF TGTGCCAGCAGCTTAGGCAACTATGGCTACACCTTC
once TRBJ2-1 NA TRBV11-3 CASSLEASSYNEQFF TGTGCCAGCAGCTTAGAAGCAAGCTCCTACAATGAGCAGTTCTTC
few TRBJ1-6 NA TRBV21-1 CASSKDDKSSYNSPLHF TGTGCCAGCAGCAAGGACGATAAGAGCTCCTATAATTCACCCCTCCACTTT
few TRBJ2-7 TRBD2 TRBV5-4 CASSLNLAGGWNEQYF TGTGCCAGCAGCTTGAATCTAGCGGGCGGATGGAACGAGCAGTACTTC
NA TRBJ2-5 NA TRBV4-1 CASSPEDSPRETQYF TGCGCCAGCAGCCCTGAGGACAGCCCACGTGAGACCCAGTACTTC
NA TRBJ2-5 NA TRBV5-4 CASGRGGWQETQYF TGTGCCAGCGGTAGAGGGGGATGGCAAGAGACCCAGTACTTC
once TRBJ2-7 NA TRBV14 CASSQVWSGEQYF TGTGCCAGCAGCCAAGTATGGTCGGGCGAGCAGTACTTC
NA TRBJ2-1 NA TRBV27 CASSLSKGTSRNEQFF TGTGCCAGCAGTTTATCTAAGGGGACCTCCCGCAATGAGCAGTTCTTC